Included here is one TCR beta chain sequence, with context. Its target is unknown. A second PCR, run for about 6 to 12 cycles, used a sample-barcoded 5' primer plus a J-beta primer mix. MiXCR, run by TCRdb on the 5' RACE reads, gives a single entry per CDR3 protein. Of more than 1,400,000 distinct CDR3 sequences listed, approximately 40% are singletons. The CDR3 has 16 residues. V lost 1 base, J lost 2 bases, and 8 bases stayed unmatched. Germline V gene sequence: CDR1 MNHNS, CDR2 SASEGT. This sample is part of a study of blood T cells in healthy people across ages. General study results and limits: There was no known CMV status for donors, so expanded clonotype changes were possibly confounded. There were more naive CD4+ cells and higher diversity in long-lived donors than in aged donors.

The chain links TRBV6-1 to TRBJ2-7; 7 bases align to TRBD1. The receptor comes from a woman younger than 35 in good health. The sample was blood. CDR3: CASSEGPGQPPYEQYF. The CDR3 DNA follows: TGTGCCAGCAGTGAAGGACCGGGACAGCCCCCCTACGAGCAGTACTTC.